This T cell receptor (beta chain) was obtained from a study of graft-versus-host responses after intestinal transplantation. Profiled with immunoSEQ multiplex PCR; TCRdb holds only in-frame clones, not every one. The sample consists of 80,000 to 100,000 clones, 90% to 95% of them appearing once. The CDR3 spans 14 residues. V was clipped by 4 bases and J by 4 bases, with 11 bases between them. Germline V gene data show CDR1 as MGHRA and CDR2 as YSYEKL. Turning to this clone: No antigen is known for it.

The chain is built from TRBV4-1 and TRBJ1-3; D is perhaps TRBD1 (5 bases). This sequence was found in a human donor who was the organ donor for an intestinal transplant. The specimen was unstimulated CD4+ T cells sorted from spleen or lymph node cells, collected before transplant. DNA for the CDR3: TGCGCCAGCAGCCTTCGGGGGTTGGGAAACACCATATATTTT. This translates into CASSLRGLGNTIYF.